This T cell receptor (beta chain) was documented in a study of human T cells and chemical hapten exposure. Time point defined: pre-sensitization, week 0. Sample treatment: therapeutic diphenylcyclopropenone sensitization with weekly scalp DPC. The CDR3 loop spans 14 amino acids. V was trimmed by 1 base and J by 4 bases, leaving 8 bases between them. Germline CDR1 reads MGHRA; CDR2 reads YSYEKL. This clonotype came up many times. TCRdb redid the calling of the RACE reads with MiXCR, one entry per CDR3 protein. The sample consists of 60,000 to 75,000 distinct CDR3 sequences, 5.5% to 7.5% of them appearing once.

J is TRBJ1-3 and V is TRBV4-1; no reliable D call. The source is a woman aged 25-40 years with alopecia areata. Some clones in this sample may be carry-over from other donors' samples. Sample: whole blood, taken in connection with sensitization to the hapten diphenylcyclopropenone (DPC). The CDR3 sequence: CASSQAIRGNTIYF. As DNA, the CDR3 is TGCGCCAGCAGCCAAGCGATCAGGGGAAACACCATATATTTT.